Shown below are 17 T cell receptor beta chains from a single sample sequenced in a study of T cell repertoires in cytomegalovirus infection. One entry per CDR3 protein, called by TCRdb with MiXCR from the reads. The sample has about 270,000 distinct CDR3 sequences; roughly a fifth are singletons. Their specific antigens are unknown. Sequencing used cultured PBMCs, obtained from culture after CMV antigen stimulation. The receptors originated from a human donor in good health (CMV status not recorded). Some clones in this sample may be carry-over from other donors' samples.

The CDR3 DNA is TGTGCCAGCAGCTCGACTAGCGGGAGGACCGGGGAGCTGTTTTTT. Its translation is CASSSTSGRTGELFF. This chain links TRBV7-9 with TRBJ2-2; 13 nucleotides agree with TRBD2. The V gene's germline CDR1 is SEHNR and CDR2 FQNEAQ (reference sequence). The CDR3 loop spans 15 amino acids. Germline trimming cut 4 bases from V and 5 bases from J; bases unmatched to any gene: 1.

At least ten counts were recorded for this clonotype. The V gene is TRBV6-1, the J gene TRBJ1-3; D is possibly TRBD1 (5 bases). Germline V gene data show CDR1 as MNHNS and CDR2 as SASEGT. V was cut by 7 bases and J by 4 bases, with 5 bases left in between. The CDR3 spans 11 residues. Here the CDR3 DNA reads TGTGCCAGCACAGGGGGAAACACCATATATTTT. This codes for CASTGGNTIYF.

The J gene is TRBJ2-2, the V gene TRBV2; no firm D call. The CDR3 spans 16 residues. The V gene's germline CDR1 is SNHLY and CDR2 FYNNEI. The V end was cut by 4 bases, the J end by 1 base, with 13 bases between. The CDR3 bases are TGTGCCAGCAGTGCACGAAGGTTAGGGAACACCGGGGAGCTGTTTTTT. The encoded protein is CASSARRLGNTGELFF.

This clonotype was counted many times. The chain recombines TRBV7-8 with TRBJ2-1; possibly TRBD1 or TRBD2 for D (5 bases each). CDR1 is SGHVS, CDR2 FQNEAQ, per germline. V lost 1 base, J lost 13 bases, and 14 bases lay in between. This CDR3 contains 13 residues. The CDR3 protein is CASSLGGVALQFF. CDR3 coding DNA: TGTGCCAGCAGCTTAGGAGGGGTGGCACTCCAGTTCTTC. The full variable domain, in which reference TRBV7-8 and TRBJ2-1 provide the parts outside the CDR3, is GAGVSQSPRYKVAKRGQDVALRCDPISGHVSLFWYQQALGQGPEFLTYFQNEAQLDKSGLPSDRFFAERPEGSVSTLKIQRTQQEDSAVYLCASSLGGVALQFFGPGTRLTVL.

This clonotype was picked up many times. The rearrangement joins TRBV6-2 or TRBV6-3 to TRBJ2-7; D gene uncertain. Germline V gene lookup returns CDR1 MNHEY and CDR2 SVGEGT. Trimming shortened V by 8 bases and J by 7 bases, and 12 bases separated the two germline ends. The CDR3 extends over 11 amino acids. The CDR3 loop is CASGSWKEQYF. The DNA for the CDR3 is TGTGCCAGCGGGTCATGGAAGGAGCAGTACTTC.

The chain joins TRBV19 to TRBJ2-1; TRBD2 agrees at 7 bases. The CDR3 sequence is 14 residues long. J gave up 8 bases and V 1 base, and 5 bases lay outside the gene matches. The germline CDR1 and CDR2 sequences are LNHDA and SQIVND (reference sequence). The CDR3 sequence is CASSIGLAAHEQFF. In DNA, the CDR3 is TGTGCCAGTAGTATAGGACTAGCCGCCCATGAGCAGTTCTTC.

This chain joins TRBV20-1 and TRBJ1-5, with D perhaps TRBD1 (6 bases). Trimming cost V 4 bases and J 6 bases, with 13 bases left between them. Germline CDR1 reads DFQATT; CDR2 reads SNEGSKA (reference sequence). CDR3 size: 13 residues. In nucleotides, the CDR3 is TGCAGTGCTACAGGGGTTAGGGGTCAGCCCCAGCATTTT. This codes for CSATGVRGQPQHF.

In DNA, the CDR3 is TGTGCCAGCTCACCACCGGGGGAAAGTTATGGCTACACCTTC. Translating gives CASSPPGESYGYTF. The gene calls are TRBV18 and TRBJ1-2, with D tentatively TRBD1 (5 bases). The CDR3 runs to 14 residues. The V gene's germline CDR1 is KGHSH and CDR2 LQKENI. Trimming took off 0 bases at V and 5 bases at J, with 10 bases between the two ends.

The CDR3 here is CASSQPGTSKYEQYV. The CDR3, as DNA: TGTGCCAGCAGCCAACCCGGGACTAGTAAGTACGAGCAGTACGTC. The chain is built from TRBV7-8 and TRBJ2-7, with 8 bases that match TRBD2. CDR3 length: 15 amino acids. Germline V lookup: CDR1 SGHVS, CDR2 FQNEAQ. V lost 5 bases to trimming and J lost 4 bases; unmatched junction nucleotides: 10.

This clonotype was observed a few times. V is TRBV6-2 or TRBV6-3 and J is TRBJ2-7; D not certain. V was shortened by 11 bases and J by 2 bases, with 13 bases between the two germline ends. Germline V gene sequence: CDR1 MNHEY, CDR2 SVGEGT. The CDR3 is 12 amino acids. CDR3 amino acids: CAAAGRPYEQYF. The CDR3 nucleotides are TGTGCCGCCGCCGGGCGGCCCTACGAGCAGTACTTC.

The chain employs TRBV6-8 and TRBJ1-1; TRBD1 aligns across 7 bases. CDR3 length: 18 amino acids. Trimming cost V 5 bases and J 4 bases; bases outside gene matches: 19. CDR1 and CDR2 (germline): MNHGY, SAAAGT. The CDR3 sequence: CASSRGAPGGARSTEAFF. DNA of the CDR3: TGTGCCAGCAGTAGAGGGGCCCCAGGGGGAGCCCGAAGCACTGAAGCTTTCTTT.

This clonotype was seen only a few times. J is TRBJ2-3 and V is TRBV20-1; 10 bases agree with TRBD2. The CDR3 runs 13 residues. CDR1 and CDR2 from the germline V gene are DFQATT and SNEGSKA (reference sequence). The CDR3 reads CSLGTSGTDTQYF. CDR3 nucleotide sequence: TGCAGCTTAGGGACTAGCGGCACAGATACGCAGTATTTT.

The chain is built from TRBV11-1 and TRBJ1-2, with D possibly being TRBD1 (5 bases). This CDR3 is built from 14 residues. V was cut by 5 bases and J by 0 bases, with 10 bases left in between. Germline values: CDR1 SGHAT, CDR2 FQDESV (reference sequence). CDR3 sequence (DNA): TGTGCCAGCAGCGGGACGACCACTAACTATGGCTACACCTTC. It is translated as CASSGTTTNYGYTF.

This clonotype was counted many times. The chain recombines TRBV7-6 with TRBJ2-2, with D unclear. The CDR3 has 14 amino acids. The V gene lost 4 bases and the J gene lost 6 bases, with 12 bases spanning the gap. Germline assignment: CDR1 SGHVS and CDR2 FNYEAQ. DNA for the CDR3: TGTGCCAGCAGCTCCACGGGTGCGGCCGGGGAGCTGTTTTTT. It specifies CASSSTGAAGELFF.

Many counts were recorded for this clonotype. The chain links TRBV7-2 to TRBJ2-2; unclear D gene. The CDR3 sequence is 17 residues long. Germline CDR1 is SGHTA and CDR2 is FQGNSA. Trimming left V 0 bases short and J 1 base short, with 12 bases between. The CDR3 loop reads CASSLALISGNTGELFF. CDR3 nucleotide sequence: TGTGCCAGCAGCTTAGCGCTGATCAGTGGGAACACCGGGGAGCTGTTTTTT.

The chain employs TRBV19 and TRBJ2-6, with D perhaps matching TRBD1 or TRBD2 (5 bases each). The CDR3 length is 17 residues. The germline V gene has CDR1 LNHDA and CDR2 SQIVND (reference sequence). V was pared by 6 bases and J by 0 bases, with 15 bases between. The CDR3 DNA is TGTGCCAGTAGGACCGGGACGGAGAGCTCTGGGGCCAACGTCCTGACTTTC. As protein: CASRTGTESSGANVLTF.

J is TRBJ2-4 and V is TRBV7-8; 8 bases agree with TRBD2. CDR3 size: 18 residues. Germline V gives CDR1 SGHVS, CDR2 FQNEAQ. V shed 1 base and J 1 base; nucleotides not matched to a gene: 9. DNA of the CDR3: TGTGCCAGCAGCTTAGTCGGGGGGGGGATTTCGGCCAAAAACATTCAGTACTTC. Residues: CASSLVGGGISAKNIQYF.